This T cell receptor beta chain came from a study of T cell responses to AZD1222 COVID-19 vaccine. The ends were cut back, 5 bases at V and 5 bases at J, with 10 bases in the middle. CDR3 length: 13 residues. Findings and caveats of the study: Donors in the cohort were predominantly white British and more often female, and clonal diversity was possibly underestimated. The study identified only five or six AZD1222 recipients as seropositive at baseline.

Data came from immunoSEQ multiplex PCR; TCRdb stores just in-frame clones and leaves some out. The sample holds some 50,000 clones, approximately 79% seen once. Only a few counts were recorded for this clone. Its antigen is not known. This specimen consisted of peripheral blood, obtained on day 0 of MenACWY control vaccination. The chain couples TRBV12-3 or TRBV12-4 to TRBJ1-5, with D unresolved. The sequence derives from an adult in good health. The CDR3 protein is CASSPPGDQPQHF. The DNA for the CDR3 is TGTGCCAGCAGTCCCCCGGGAGATCAGCCCCAGCATTTT.